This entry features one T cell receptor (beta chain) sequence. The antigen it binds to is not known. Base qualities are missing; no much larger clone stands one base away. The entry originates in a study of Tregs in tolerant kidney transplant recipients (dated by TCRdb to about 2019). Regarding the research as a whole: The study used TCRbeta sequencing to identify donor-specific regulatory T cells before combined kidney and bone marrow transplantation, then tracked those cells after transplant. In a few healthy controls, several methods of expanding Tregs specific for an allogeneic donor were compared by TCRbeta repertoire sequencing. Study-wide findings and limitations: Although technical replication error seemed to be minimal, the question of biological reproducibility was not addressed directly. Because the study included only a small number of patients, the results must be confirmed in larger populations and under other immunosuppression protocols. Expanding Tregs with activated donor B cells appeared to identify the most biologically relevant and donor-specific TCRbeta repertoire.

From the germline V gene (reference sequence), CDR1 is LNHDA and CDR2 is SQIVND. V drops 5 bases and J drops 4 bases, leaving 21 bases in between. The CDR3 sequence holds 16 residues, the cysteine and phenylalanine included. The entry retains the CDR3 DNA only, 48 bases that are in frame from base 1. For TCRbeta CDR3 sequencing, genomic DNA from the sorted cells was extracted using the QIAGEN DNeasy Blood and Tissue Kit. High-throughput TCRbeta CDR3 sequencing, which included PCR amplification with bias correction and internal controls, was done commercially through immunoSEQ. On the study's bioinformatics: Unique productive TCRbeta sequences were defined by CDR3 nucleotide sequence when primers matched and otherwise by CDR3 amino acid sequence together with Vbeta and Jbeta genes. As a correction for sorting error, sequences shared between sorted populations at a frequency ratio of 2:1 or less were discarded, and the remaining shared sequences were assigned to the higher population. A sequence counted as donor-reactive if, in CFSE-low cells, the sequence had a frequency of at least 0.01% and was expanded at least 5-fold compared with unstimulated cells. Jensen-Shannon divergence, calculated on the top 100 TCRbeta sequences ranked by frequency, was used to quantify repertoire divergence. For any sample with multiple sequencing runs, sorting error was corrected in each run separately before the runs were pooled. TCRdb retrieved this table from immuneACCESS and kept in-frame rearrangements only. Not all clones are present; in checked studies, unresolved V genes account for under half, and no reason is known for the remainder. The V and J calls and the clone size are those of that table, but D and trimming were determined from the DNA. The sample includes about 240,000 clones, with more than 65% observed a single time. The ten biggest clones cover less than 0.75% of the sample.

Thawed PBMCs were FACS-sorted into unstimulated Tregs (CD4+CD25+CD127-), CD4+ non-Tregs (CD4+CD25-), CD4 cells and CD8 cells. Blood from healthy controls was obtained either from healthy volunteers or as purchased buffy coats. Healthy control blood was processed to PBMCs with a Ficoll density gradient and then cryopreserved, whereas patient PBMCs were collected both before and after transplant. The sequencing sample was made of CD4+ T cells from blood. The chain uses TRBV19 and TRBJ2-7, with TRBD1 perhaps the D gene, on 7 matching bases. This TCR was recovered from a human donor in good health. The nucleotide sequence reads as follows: TGTGCCAGTAGTCCCGATAGGAGGGGGCATGGGTACGAGCAGTACTTC. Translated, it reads CASSPDRRGHGYEQYF.